The next 15 T cell receptor beta chains were all read from a single sample in a study of T cell repertoires in cytomegalovirus infection. TCRdb re-derived calls from the reads in MiXCR, one entry per CDR3 protein. Of about 260,000 distinct CDR3 sequences in the sample, roughly 13% were seen once. Sequenced material: PBMCs. These receptors all stem from a human donor in good health (CMV status not recorded). Some clones in this sample may be carry-over from other donors' samples.

This clonotype was picked up a small number of times. V usage is TRBV3-1 and J usage is TRBJ2-1; a possible D gene is TRBD2 (6 bases). Germline assignment: CDR1 LGHDT and CDR2 YNNKEL (reference sequence). The length of the CDR3 is 14 residues. V was pared by 1 base and J by 10 bases, with 14 bases between. The CDR3 is CASSQVGGRLEQFF. Written as DNA, the CDR3 is TGTGCCAGCAGCCAAGTGGGTGGGAGGCTCGAGCAGTTCTTC.

V and J are TRBV9 and TRBJ2-5; perhaps TRBD2 as D (5 bases). V lost 3 bases to trimming and J lost 1 base, with 19 bases between them. The CDR3 contains 17 residues. The germline V gene has CDR1 SGDLS and CDR2 YYNGEE. The CDR3 loop is CASSATTLLSGQETQYF. CDR3 sequence (DNA): TGTGCCAGCAGCGCTACGACACTTCTAAGCGGCCAAGAGACCCAGTACTTC. Full variable domain (missing parts from reference TRBV9 and TRBJ2-5): DSGVTQTPKHLITATGQRVTLRCSPRSGDLSVYWYQQSLDQGLQFLIQYYNGEERAKGNILERFSAQQFPDLHSELNLSSLELGDSALYFCASSATTLLSGQETQYFGPGTRLLVL.

The rearrangement links TRBV12-3 or TRBV12-4 to TRBJ2-2; possibly TRBD2 for D (5 bases). The CDR3 spans 15 residues. Trimming removed 6 bases from V and 0 bases from J, with 11 bases in between. The CDR3 loop is CASRIWTSNTGELFF. CDR3 in DNA: TGTGCCAGCAGAATATGGACTTCGAACACCGGGGAGCTGTTTTTT.

This clonotype was seen many times. This chain connects TRBV12-3 or TRBV12-4 to TRBJ1-5; 9 bases match TRBD1. V trimming: 1 base; J trimming: 7 bases; junction bases outside the gene matches: 11. The CDR3 consists of 17 residues. CDR3 DNA sequence: TGTGCCAGCAGTTTAGATTGGGGGACAGGGATAATGCAGCCCCAGCATTTT. It translates to CASSLDWGTGIMQPQHF.

This clonotype appeared many times. V and J are TRBV28 and TRBJ1-6; D is ambiguous. The CDR3 is 14 amino acids. Deletions cut 4 bases from V and 4 bases from J, with 8 bases between. Germline V gives CDR1 MDHEN, CDR2 SYDVKM. The CDR3 DNA reads TGTGCCAGCAGTTCCCGCAGGTATAATTCACCCCTCCACTTT. This encodes CASSSRRYNSPLHF.

The chain is built from TRBV4-3 and TRBJ2-7, with D possibly TRBD1 on 6 matching bases. Deletions cut 0 bases from V and 7 bases from J, with 10 bases between. This CDR3 spans 13 amino acids. CDR1 is LGHNA, CDR2 YSLEER, per germline. The CDR3 sequence: CASSQETGWEQYF. For the CDR3, the DNA is TGCGCCAGCAGCCAAGAGACAGGTTGGGAGCAGTACTTC.

This clonotype was observed at least ten times. This chain links TRBV11-2 with TRBJ2-7; D ambiguous. Germline CDR1 reads SGHAT; CDR2 reads FQNNGV. The CDR3 sequence is 13 residues long. The V gene lost 5 bases and the J gene lost 2 bases, with 10 bases spanning the gap. The DNA of the CDR3 is TGTGCCAGCAGCCGGAACAGAGCCTACGAGCAGTACTTC. Translating it yields CASSRNRAYEQYF.

This clonotype was recorded many times. V usage is TRBV7-3 and J usage is TRBJ1-1; D perhaps matches TRBD1 (5 bases). CDR1 and CDR2 from the germline V gene are SGHTA and FQGTGA. This CDR3 has 15 residues. V was trimmed by 2 bases and J by 4 bases, leaving 14 bases between them. CDR3 loop: CASSLRGDRTTEAFF. The CDR3 region has the DNA TGTGCCAGCAGCTTACGGGGAGACAGAACCACTGAAGCTTTCTTT.

In its sample, this clonotype was seen many times. The V and J genes are TRBV7-9 and TRBJ2-7, with D unclear. This CDR3 has 13 residues. V lost 5 bases to trimming and J lost 4 bases, with 12 bases between them. CDR1 and CDR2 (germline): SEHNR, FQNEAQ (reference sequence). CDR3 loop: CASSRTLFYEQYF. The CDR3 DNA reads TGTGCCAGCAGCCGAACGTTGTTTTACGAGCAGTACTTC.

Comment on this clonotype: A read error may explain this, as a much larger clone is one base away. Since the CDR3 does not end with the conserved phenylalanine or tryptophan, this likely comes from a read error. The chain couples TRBV7-2 to TRBJ2-2; D perhaps matches TRBD1 (6 bases). The CDR3 sequence is 15 residues long. The V and J ends lost 5 bases and 0 bases respectively, with 10 bases between them. CDR1 is SGHTA, CDR2 FQGNSA, per germline. CDR3 nucleotide sequence: TGTGCCAGCAGCCTACAGGGATCGAACACCGGGGAGCTGTTTTGT. This encodes CASSLQGSNTGELFC.

This clonotype was counted many times. The chain recombines TRBV7-8 with TRBJ1-5, with D possibly matching TRBD1 (5 bases). V was shortened by 5 bases and J by 4 bases, with 18 bases between the two germline ends. The CDR3 length is 16 residues. Germline V gene lookup returns CDR1 SGHVS and CDR2 FQNEAQ. CDR3 in amino acids: CASSTTTGGGNQPQHF. The CDR3 coding sequence is TGTGCCAGCAGCACGACGACGGGGGGGGGAAATCAGCCCCAGCATTTT.

V gene TRBV6-4 combines with J gene TRBJ2-1; D could derive from TRBD1 or TRBD2 (6 bases each). This CDR3 is built from 14 residues. Germline assignment: CDR1 MRHNA and CDR2 SNTAGT. V shed 6 bases and J shed 10 bases, with 19 bases lying between them. For the CDR3, the DNA is TGTGCCAGCAGGAGGGTCGGGGGCGCGGGGGAGCAGTTCTTC. This gives the protein CASRRVGGAGEQFF.

This clonotype was seen repeatedly, ten times or more. The rearrangement joins TRBV7-3 to TRBJ2-3; the D gene is possibly TRBD2 (6 bases). The germline V and J ends were trimmed by 1 base and 6 bases, with 11 bases remaining between them. CDR3 length equals 14 residues. Germline assignment: CDR1 SGHTA and CDR2 FQGTGA. The CDR3 spells CASSLIGRQDTQYF. CDR3 DNA sequence: TGTGCCAGCAGCTTAATTGGGAGGCAGGATACGCAGTATTTT.

Ten or more counts support this clonotype. This chain uses TRBV27 with TRBJ2-7, with D possibly matching TRBD1 (5 bases). From germline, CDR1 is MNHEY and CDR2 SMNVEV (reference sequence). This CDR3 has 14 amino acids. The V end was cut by 8 bases, the J end by 6 bases, with 20 bases between. Written as DNA, the CDR3 is TGTGCCAGCGGGGCGCTCGAGACCCCCATCGAGCAGTACTTC. Protein sequence: CASGALETPIEQYF.

This clonotype was detected a few times. J is TRBJ1-1 and V is TRBV12-5; 10 positions agree with TRBD1. After removal of 5 bases from V and 5 bases from J, the junction contained 5 bases not matched to a gene. CDR1 and CDR2 (germline): LGHNT, FRNRAP. This CDR3 is built from 14 residues. In nucleotides, the CDR3 is TGTGCTAGTGGTCCGGGACAGGGGAGGACTGAAGCTTTCTTT. Protein product: CASGPGQGRTEAFF.